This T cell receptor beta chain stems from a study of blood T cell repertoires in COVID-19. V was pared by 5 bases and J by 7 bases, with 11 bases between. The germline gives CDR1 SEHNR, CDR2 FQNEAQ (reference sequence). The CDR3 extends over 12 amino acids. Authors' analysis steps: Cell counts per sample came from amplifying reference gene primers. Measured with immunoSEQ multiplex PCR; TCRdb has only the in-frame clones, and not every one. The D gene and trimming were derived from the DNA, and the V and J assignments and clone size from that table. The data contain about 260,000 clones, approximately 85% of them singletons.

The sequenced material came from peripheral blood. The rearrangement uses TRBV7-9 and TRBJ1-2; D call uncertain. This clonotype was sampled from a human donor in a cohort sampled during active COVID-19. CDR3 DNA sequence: TGTGCCAGCAGCCTCCAGGCTTCTGGCTACACCTTC. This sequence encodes CASSLQASGYTF.